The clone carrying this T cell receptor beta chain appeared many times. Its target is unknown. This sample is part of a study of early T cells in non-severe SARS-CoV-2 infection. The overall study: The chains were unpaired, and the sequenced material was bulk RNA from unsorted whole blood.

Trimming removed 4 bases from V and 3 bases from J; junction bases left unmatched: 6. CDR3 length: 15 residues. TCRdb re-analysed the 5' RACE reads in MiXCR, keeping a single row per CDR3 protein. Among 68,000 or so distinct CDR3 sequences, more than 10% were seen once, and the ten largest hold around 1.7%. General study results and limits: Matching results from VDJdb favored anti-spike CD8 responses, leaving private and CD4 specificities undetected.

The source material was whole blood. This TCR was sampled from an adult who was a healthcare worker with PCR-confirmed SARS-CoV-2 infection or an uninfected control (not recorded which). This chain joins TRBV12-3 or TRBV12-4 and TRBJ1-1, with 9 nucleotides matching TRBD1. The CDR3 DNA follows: TGTGCCAGCAGTTCACAGGGGGCAGCGCACACTGAAGCTTTCTTT. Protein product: CASSSQGAAHTEAFF.